This record concerns one TCR beta chain sequence. Antigen: not known. The sample originates from a study of PD-L1 blockade in urothelial cancer. The authors spiked synthetic TCR analog templates into each PCR. Produced via immunoSEQ multiplex PCR; TCRdb's table is partial and in-frame only. The table shows 80,000 to 100,000 clones, with about 80% occurring only once. Overall study findings and caveats: For durable-benefit patients, tumor-associated blood clones expanded more at 3 weeks.

Looked up from germline, CDR1 is MGHRA and CDR2 is YSYEKL. Trimming stripped 0 bases from V and 7 bases from J, with 13 bases between. CDR3 size: 14 residues. This clonotype originated in a man in his sixties or seventies with urothelial cancer. The input for sequencing was PBMCs, taken around atezolizumab (anti-PD-L1) treatment. The chain employs TRBV4-1 and TRBJ2-7, with D maybe TRBD2 (5 bases). The CDR3, as DNA: TGCGCCAGCAGCCAAGATCTAGCCTCTTCGGAGCAGTACTTC. It is translated as CASSQDLASSEQYF.